This T cell receptor beta chain was identified during a study of glioma-infiltrating T cells (dated by TCRdb to 2015 to 2016). Some background on the complete study: Low-grade gliomas were WHO grade II oligodendrogliomas or astrocytomas, and glioblastomas were WHO grade IV tumors sampled at initial rather than recurrent diagnosis. Dexamethasone was administered to glioma patients for six or fewer days before surgery. The sequencing target for blood libraries was about 4- to 11-fold coverage of 950,000 to 1,000,000 peripheral T cells. The study sequenced TCR alpha- and beta-chain repertoires from glioma tissue, from non-neoplastic brain tissue and from matched peripheral blood mononuclear cells. Each tissue-infiltrating repertoire was compared with the same patient's peripheral blood repertoire to measure divergence between tissue and blood T-cell populations. The paired cohort was made up of three low-grade glioma patients, several primary glioblastoma patients and three non-glioma patients who contributed non-neoplastic brain tissue.

For this clonotype: The antigen this receptor binds is unknown. No quality values exist for individual bases; no much larger clone is one base distant.

Immediately after resection, surgical brain or tumor specimens were cryofrozen in liquid nitrogen, and peripheral blood cells were collected at the same time. The iRepertoire nested amplicon-rescue multiplex PCR (arm-PCR) platform was used to amplify TCR alpha and beta CDR3 regions from RNA. One-step reverse transcription and amplification used about 85-400 ng of tissue mRNA or PBMC total RNA as input. Following bead purification, Illumina adapters were added through a secondary multiplex PCR, and the libraries were then gel-purified between 200 and 400 bp. Internal 6-nucleotide barcodes were carried by the libraries and were used for demultiplexing. Sequencing of libraries was performed on an Illumina MiSeq with 2x220 or 2x250 nucleotide paired-end reads. Per the source publication's procedure: Paired reads were merged with FLASH 1.2.11 and aligned to the GRCh37 human genome with BWA-MEM before extracting TRA and TRB reads. V and J assignment used an IMGT-derived reference of cassette sequences and CDR3 motifs that included pseudogenes. Reads were translated in three frames, and productive CDR3s were defined by a C…FGXG motif without stop codons. Unique combinations of V-J cassette pair and CDR3 amino acid sequence were defined as clonotypes. Reads were filtered by Hamming distance, with the threshold set by the sequence error rate of each sample in mapped regions. TCRdb reanalyzed the raw reads on its own, using fastp at Q25 for trimming and MiXCR for clone calling, and kept in-frame beta chains. Each record represents a unique CDR3 protein, reported with the most common genes and DNA among its rows. The V and J calls were not made by the authors but by TCRdb's processing. The sample table contains 300,000 to 400,000 distinct CDR3 sequences; only one count was recorded for less than 50% of them. The ten largest clones add up to around 11% of the sample.

General study outcomes and caveats: Patients with low tissue-blood divergence were marked by a signature set of shared blood CDR3 motifs, and this signature set was depleted in highly divergent patients. Group comparisons rested on small numbers: three non-neoplastic, three low-grade glioma and about 8 glioblastoma patients. In non-neoplastic patients, VJ-independent divergence between tissue and blood fell below expectation, whereas in all gliomas, and especially in low-grade gliomas, the divergence rose above expectation. Very few CDR3 sequences were found to be shared between tissue and blood, and this scarcity was attributed to high CDR3 diversity and limited sampling.

Trimming removed 0 bases from V and 7 bases from J, leaving 17 bases between the germline ends. As encoded in the germline V gene, CDR1 is MGHRA while CDR2 is YSYEKL. Measured from the cysteine to the phenylalanine, the CDR3 is 16 residues long. Only the CDR3 DNA stays, 48 bases, in frame from base 1. Here the chain combines TRBV4-1 and TRBJ2-3; the D segment might be TRBD1 or TRBD2, since each matches 5 bases. This sequence was found in a human donor with low-grade glioma or glioblastoma, undergoing nonglioma brain surgery, or in good health (not recorded which). Sample: glioma tissue, nonneoplastic brain tissue, or PBMCs (not recorded which). The nucleotides read TGCGCCAGCAGCCAAGATTCCAGATTTGAGGGGCATACGCAGTATTTT. It translates to CASSQDSRFEGHTQYF.